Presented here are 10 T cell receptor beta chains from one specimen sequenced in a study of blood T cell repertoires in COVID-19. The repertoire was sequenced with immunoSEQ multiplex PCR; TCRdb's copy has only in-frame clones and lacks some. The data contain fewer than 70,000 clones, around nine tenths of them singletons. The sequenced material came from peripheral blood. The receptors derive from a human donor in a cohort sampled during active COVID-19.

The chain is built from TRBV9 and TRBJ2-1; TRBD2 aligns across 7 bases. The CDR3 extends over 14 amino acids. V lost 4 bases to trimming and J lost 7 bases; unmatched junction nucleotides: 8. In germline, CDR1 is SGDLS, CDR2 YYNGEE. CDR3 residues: CASSRSSGANEQFF. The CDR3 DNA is TGTGCCAGCAGCCGCTCGAGCGGGGCGAATGAGCAGTTCTTC.

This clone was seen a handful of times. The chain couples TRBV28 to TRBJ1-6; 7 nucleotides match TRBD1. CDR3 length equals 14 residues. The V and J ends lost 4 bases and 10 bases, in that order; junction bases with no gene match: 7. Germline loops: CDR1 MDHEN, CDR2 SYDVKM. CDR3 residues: CASSYDRETSPLHF. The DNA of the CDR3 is TGTGCCAGCAGTTACGACAGGGAGACGTCACCCCTCCACTTT. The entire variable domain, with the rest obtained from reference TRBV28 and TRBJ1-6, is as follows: DVKVTQSSRYLVKRTGEKVFLECVQDMDHENMFWYRQDPGLGLRLIYFSYDVKMKEKGDIPEGYSVSREKKERFSLILESASTNQTSMYLCASSYDRETSPLHFGNGTRLTVT.

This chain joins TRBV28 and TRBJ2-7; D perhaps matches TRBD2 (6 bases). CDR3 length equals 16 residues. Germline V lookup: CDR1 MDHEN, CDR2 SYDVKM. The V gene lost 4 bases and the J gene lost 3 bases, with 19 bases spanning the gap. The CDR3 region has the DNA TGTGCCAGCAGTTCGTTCGGGGGACGGGGAGGCTACGAGCAGTACTTC. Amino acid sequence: CASSSFGGRGGYEQYF. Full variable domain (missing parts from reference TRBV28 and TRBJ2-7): DVKVTQSSRYLVKRTGEKVFLECVQDMDHENMFWYRQDPGLGLRLIYFSYDVKMKEKGDIPEGYSVSREKKERFSLILESASTNQTSMYLCASSSFGGRGGYEQYFGPGTRLTVT.

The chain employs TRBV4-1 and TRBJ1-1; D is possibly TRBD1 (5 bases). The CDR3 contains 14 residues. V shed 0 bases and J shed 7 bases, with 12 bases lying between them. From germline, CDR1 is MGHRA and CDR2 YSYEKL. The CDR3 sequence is CASSQDVGRSEAFF. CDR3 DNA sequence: TGCGCCAGCAGCCAAGACGTGGGGCGTAGTGAAGCTTTCTTT.

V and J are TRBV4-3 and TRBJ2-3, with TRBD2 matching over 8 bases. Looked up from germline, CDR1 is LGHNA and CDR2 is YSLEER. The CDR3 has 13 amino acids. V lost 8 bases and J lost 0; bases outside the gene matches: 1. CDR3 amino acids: CASRGGSTDTQYF. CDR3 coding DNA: TGCGCCAGCCGGGGGGGGAGCACAGATACGCAGTATTTT.

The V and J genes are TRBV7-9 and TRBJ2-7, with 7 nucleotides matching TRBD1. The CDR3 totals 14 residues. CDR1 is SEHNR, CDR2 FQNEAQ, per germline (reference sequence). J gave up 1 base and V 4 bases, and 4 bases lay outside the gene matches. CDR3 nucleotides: TGTGCCAGCAGCTCCTGGACAGGTTCCTACGAGCAGTACTTC. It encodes CASSSWTGSYEQYF.

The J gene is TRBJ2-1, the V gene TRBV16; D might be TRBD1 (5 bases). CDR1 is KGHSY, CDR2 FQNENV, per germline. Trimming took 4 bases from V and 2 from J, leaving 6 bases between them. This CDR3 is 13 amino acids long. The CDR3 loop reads CASSRTPYNEQFF. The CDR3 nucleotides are TGTGCCAGCAGCCGGACACCCTACAATGAGCAGTTCTTC.

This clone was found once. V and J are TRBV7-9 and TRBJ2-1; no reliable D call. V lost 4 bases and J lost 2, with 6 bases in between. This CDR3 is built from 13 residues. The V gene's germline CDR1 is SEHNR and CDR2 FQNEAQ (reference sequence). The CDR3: CASSSSAYNEQFF. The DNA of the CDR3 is TGTGCCAGCAGCTCCTCCGCCTACAATGAGCAGTTCTTC.

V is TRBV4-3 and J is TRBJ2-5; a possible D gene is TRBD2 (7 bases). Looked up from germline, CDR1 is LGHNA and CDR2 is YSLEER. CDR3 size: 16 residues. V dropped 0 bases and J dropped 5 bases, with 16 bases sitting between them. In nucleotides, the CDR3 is TGCGCCAGCAGCCAAGATTTCAGGGGAGGGGCGGAGACCCAGTACTTC. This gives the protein CASSQDFRGGAETQYF.

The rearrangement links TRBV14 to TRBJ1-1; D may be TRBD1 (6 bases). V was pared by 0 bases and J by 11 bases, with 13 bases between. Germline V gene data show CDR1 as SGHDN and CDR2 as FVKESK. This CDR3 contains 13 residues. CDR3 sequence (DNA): TGTGCCAGCAGCCAAGATCATTGGCAGGGGGCTTTCTTT. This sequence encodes CASSQDHWQGAFF.